The 15 T cell receptor beta chains listed next were all sequenced from one sample in a study of cytomegalovirus exposure and HLA in healthy donors (dated by TCRdb to the late 2010s). Libraries came from the immunoSEQ multiplex PCR assay. For the multiplex PCR, a mixture combining 60 forward primers for TCR Vbeta segments and 13 reverse primers for TCR Jbeta segments was used. Not all clones reach the TCRdb copy of this immuneACCESS table, which keeps in-frame sequences only. Checked studies attribute under half of the gap to unresolved V genes and leave the rest unexplained. For this sample there are more than 95,000 clones; roughly 10% appear just once. Approximately 4.4% of the sample is held by the ten biggest clonotypes. Sequenced material: PBMCs. The receptors derive from a woman aged 18-29 years in good health and CMV-seropositive.

This clone was seen more than once but under ten times. The chain joins TRBV18 to TRBJ2-7; 7 bases agree with TRBD2. Trimming at V came to 0 bases and at J to 6 bases, leaving 8 bases not matched to a gene. The CDR3 is made up of 15 amino acids. Per germline, CDR1 KGHSH and CDR2 LQKENI. CDR3 nucleotide sequence: TGTGCCAGCTCACCACCGGGGGAGGGTCGGCTCGAGCAGTACTTC. Its translation: CASSPPGEGRLEQYF.

This clone has more than one count but fewer than ten. The chain links TRBV2 to TRBJ1-2; tentatively, D is TRBD1 (6 bases). Trimming took 6 bases from V and 4 from J, leaving 9 bases between them. Germline assignment: CDR1 SNHLY and CDR2 FYNNEI. There are 12 residues in the CDR3. The DNA for the CDR3 is TGTGCCAGCAGCACAGGGATCTATGGCTACACCTTC. Translation: CASSTGIYGYTF.

This clone was found a few times. This rearrangement joins TRBV7-6 to TRBJ2-5; D gene ambiguous. This CDR3 spans 15 amino acids. Germline CDR1 reads SGHVS; CDR2 reads FNYEAQ. Trimming took 0 bases from V and 3 from J, leaving 11 bases between them. CDR3 sequence reads: CASSLAETEEETQYF. For the CDR3, the DNA is TGTGCCAGCAGCTTAGCGGAGACGGAAGAAGAGACCCAGTACTTC.

This clone was counted a few times. The chain recombines TRBV2 with TRBJ1-4; 9 nucleotides align to TRBD1. V lost 8 bases to trimming and J lost 5 bases; unmatched junction nucleotides: 6. CDR3 size: 14 residues. From germline, CDR1 is SNHLY and CDR2 FYNNEI. The CDR3 DNA reads as TGTGCCAGCCGCCCCGGGACAGGGAATGAAAAACTGTTTTTT. Amino acid sequence: CASRPGTGNEKLFF. The full variable domain, with the rest looked up from reference TRBV2 and TRBJ1-4, is EPEVTQTPSHQVTQMGQEVILRCVPISNHLYFYWYRQILGQKVEFLVSFYNNEISEKSEIFDDQFSVERPDGSNFTLKIRSTKLEDSAMYFCASRPGTGNEKLFFGSGTQLSVL.

This clone turned up a few times. The gene calls are TRBV19 and TRBJ1-4, with D possibly TRBD1 on 6 matching bases. This CDR3 has 15 residues. Between the trimmed V and J ends, which lost 9 bases and 11 bases, there was a span of 25 bases. CDR1 is LNHDA, CDR2 SQIVND, per germline (reference sequence). The DNA of the CDR3 is TGTGCCAGCCCAGGGGAAACACGGCGAGGAGAGAAACTGTTTTTT. Amino acid sequence: CASPGETRRGEKLFF.

The gene calls are TRBV5-1 and TRBJ2-5; possibly TRBD2 for D (7 bases). There are 16 residues in the CDR3. V gave up 0 bases and J gave up 5 bases, with 17 bases separating them. Germline CDR1 SGHRS, CDR2 YFSETQ. The CDR3 reads CASSLGGAGAGETQYF. CDR3 sequence (DNA): TGCGCCAGCAGCTTGGGGGGCGCGGGGGCCGGGGAGACCCAGTACTTC.

The chain recombines TRBV28 with TRBJ2-5; D is ambiguous. CDR3 length equals 13 residues. Trimming cost V 4 bases and J 2 bases, with 8 bases left between them. From germline, CDR1 is MDHEN and CDR2 SYDVKM. CDR3 DNA sequence: TGTGCCAGCAGTTCCTTGTTGCAAGAGACCCAGTACTTC. This sequence encodes CASSSLLQETQYF.

In this sample, this clone turned up a few times. The chain employs TRBV19 and TRBJ1-2; D possibly corresponds to TRBD1 (5 bases). The length of the CDR3 is 14 residues. Deletions cut 4 bases from V and 2 bases from J, with 11 bases between. Germline CDR1 is LNHDA and CDR2 is SQIVND (reference sequence). CDR3 in amino acids: CASSREGRNYGYTF. The CDR3 coding sequence is TGTGCCAGTAGTAGGGAGGGACGGAACTATGGCTACACCTTC. Full variable domain (outside the CDR3, taken from reference TRBV19 and TRBJ1-2): DGGITQSPKYLFRKEGQNVTLSCEQNLNHDAMYWYRQDPGQGLRLIYYSQIVNDFQKGDIAEGYSVSREKKESFPLTVTSAQKNPTAFYLCASSREGRNYGYTFGSGTRLTVV.

In its sample, this clone was seen a few times. The chain recombines TRBV2 with TRBJ2-3; tentative D call: TRBD2 (7 bases). Germline CDR1 is SNHLY and CDR2 is FYNNEI. There are 12 residues in the CDR3. V was cut by 6 bases and J by 4 bases, with 8 bases left in between. CDR3 amino acids: CASSGGPDTQYF. The CDR3, as DNA: TGTGCCAGCAGCGGGGGGCCAGATACGCAGTATTTT.

This clone was counted only a few times. This chain joins TRBV28 and TRBJ2-3, with 7 bases aligning to TRBD2. Germline V lookup: CDR1 MDHEN, CDR2 SYDVKM. This CDR3 region has 16 residues. V was pared by 4 bases and J by 2 bases, with 9 bases of the junction left unmatched. The CDR3 DNA sequence: TGTGCCAGCAGTTCCCGCACTAGCGAAAACACAGATACGCAGTATTTT. This encodes CASSSRTSENTDTQYF.

This clone was counted only a few times. The V and J genes are TRBV28 and TRBJ2-2; D is possibly TRBD2 (5 bases). Germline V gene sequence: CDR1 MDHEN, CDR2 SYDVKM. V gave up 4 bases and J gave up 0 bases, with 9 bases separating them. CDR3 length equals 15 residues. CDR3 protein: CASSSSGTNTGELFF. CDR3 in DNA: TGTGCCAGCAGTTCGTCCGGGACGAACACCGGGGAGCTGTTTTTT.

V usage is TRBV5-6 and J usage is TRBJ2-1, with a tentative D call TRBD1 (6 bases). Germline CDR1 SGHDT, CDR2 YYEEEE. The CDR3 is made up of 12 amino acids. Trimming removed 3 bases at V and 9 bases at J, with 10 bases between. This CDR3 reads CASSSQGSEQFF. DNA for the CDR3: TGTGCCAGCAGCTCCCAGGGGTCTGAGCAGTTCTTC.

This clone occurred a few times. The chain combines TRBV5-6 with TRBJ2-7; TRBD2 matches at 11 bases. Germline V CDR1 and CDR2: SGHDT, YYEEEE. After removal of 0 bases from V and 2 bases from J, the junction contained 7 bases not matched to a gene. The CDR3 has 17 amino acids. The CDR3 bases are TGTGCCAGCAGCTTGGCCGTGACTAGCGGGGCCCCCTACGAGCAGTACTTC. Its translation is CASSLAVTSGAPYEQYF.

The sample holds a few counts of this clone. V usage is TRBV2 and J usage is TRBJ1-2; D gene unclear. The CDR3 is 11 residues long. V was shortened by 6 bases and J by 5 bases, with 7 bases between the two germline ends. CDR1 is SNHLY, CDR2 FYNNEI, per germline. For the CDR3, the DNA is TGTGCCAGCAGCGAATTATATGGCTACACCTTC. Amino acids: CASSELYGYTF.

The chain couples TRBV4-1 to TRBJ1-5, with 7 bases identical to TRBD1. The CDR3 sequence is 17 residues long. The trim removed 1 base at V and 7 bases at J, leaving 13 bases unmatched. Germline V gives CDR1 MGHRA, CDR2 YSYEKL. CDR3 in DNA: TGCGCCAGCAGCCAAGCTTCTTGGGTTGACAGGGTGCAGCCCCAGCATTTT. Encoded protein: CASSQASWVDRVQPQHF.